A selection of T cell receptor beta chains follows, all from one sample in a study of control samples from healthy donors and cancer patients. TCRdb keeps only in-frame clones here, not all; method: immunoSEQ multiplex PCR. The sample lists some 160,000 clones; 75% to 90% were seen once. Sequencing was carried out using blood. The receptors were gathered from a man in his thirties or forties in good health. CDR3s include the opening cysteine and the closing phenylalanine or tryptophan. The order of the fields is D gene, clone size, J gene, V gene, CDR3 protein, CDR3 DNA. The D gene is left open where the match is weak. Clone size, where shown, is once, few, many, or a class for clones that have expanded.

TRBD2	NA	TRBJ2-1	TRBV14	CASSQVPLGLAGGKYYNEQFF	TGTGCCAGCAGCCAAGTCCCTTTAGGGCTAGCGGGAGGGAAATACTACAATGAGCAGTTCTTC
NA	NA	TRBJ1-5	TRBV25-1	CASSARGGGQPQHF	TGTGCCAGCAGTGCCCGAGGAGGTGGTCAGCCCCAGCATTTT
NA	NA	TRBJ1-3	TRBV7-2	CAPGRSGNTIYF	TGTGCTCCCGGGAGGTCTGGAAACACCATATATTTT
NA	NA	TRBJ1-6	TRBV19	CASSIVGENSPLHF	TGTGCCAGTAGTATAGTTGGAGAAAATTCACCCCTCCACTTT
NA	NA	TRBJ1-3	TRBV4-3	CASSPGGGQGGNTIYF	TGCGCCAGCAGCCCCGGCGGGGGGCAGGGAGGAAACACCATATATTTT
TRBD1	NA	TRBJ1-6	TRBV4-1	CASSQDLTGGLSYNSPLHF	TGCGCCAGCAGCCAAGATTTGACAGGGGGCCTCTCCTATAATTCACCCCTCCACTTT
NA	NA	TRBJ2-2	TRBV7-2	CASSSRGANTGELFF	TGTGCCAGCAGCTCCCGCGGCGCGAACACCGGGGAGCTGTTTTTT
NA	once	TRBJ1-6	TRBV19	CASSIVYGGDLWNSPLHF	TGTGCCAGTAGTATAGTCTACGGGGGCGATTTGTGGAATTCACCCCTCCACTTT
TRBD1	NA	TRBJ1-1	TRBV19	CASSMGQGNTEAFF	TGTGCCAGTAGTATGGGACAGGGGAACACTGAAGCTTTCTTT
TRBD2	NA	TRBJ2-7	TRBV5-4	CASSSSGRGYEQYF	TGTGCCAGCAGCTCCAGCGGGAGAGGCTACGAGCAGTACTTC
NA	NA	TRBJ2-7	TRBV11-2	CASSLERLVGYEQYF	TGTGCCAGCAGCTTAGAGCGCCTAGTTGGCTACGAGCAGTACTTC
TRBD2	NA	TRBJ2-1	TRBV4-3	CASSQAPSGRYGNEQFF	TGCGCCAGCAGCCAAGCGCCTAGCGGGAGATACGGGAATGAGCAGTTCTTC
NA	NA	TRBJ1-5	TRBV29-1	CSVEGGQDNQPQHF	TGCAGCGTTGAGGGCGGACAAGACAATCAGCCCCAGCATTTT
TRBD2	NA	TRBJ2-1	TRBV15	CATSTGLAFDNEQFF	TGTGCCACCAGCACGGGACTAGCGTTTGACAATGAGCAGTTCTTC
TRBD2	NA	TRBJ2-5	TRBV4-1	CASRGLAGGGETQYF	TGCGCCAGCAGGGGGCTAGCGGGGGGGGGCGAGACCCAGTACTTC
NA	NA	TRBJ2-7	TRBV5-4	CASSPTTSSYEQYF	TGTGCCAGCAGCCCAACGACTAGCTCCTACGAGCAGTACTTC
TRBD1	NA	TRBJ2-7	TRBV6-2/TRBV6-3	CASSNRDREDEQYF	TGTGCCAGCAGTAACCGGGACAGGGAAGACGAGCAGTACTTC
TRBD1	NA	TRBJ1-2	TRBV25-1	CASRSVVTTGTNYGYTF	TGTGCCAGCAGGTCGGTGGTCACGACAGGGACTAACTATGGCTACACCTTC
NA	NA	TRBJ1-4	TRBV5-8	CASSWGTSTNEKLFF	TGTGCCAGCAGCTGGGGGACGTCAACTAATGAAAAACTGTTTTTT
TRBD1	NA	TRBJ1-4	TRBV7-9	CASSLTGTGAEKLFF	TGTGCCAGCAGCCTTACCGGGACAGGGGCCGAAAAACTGTTTTTT
TRBD1	NA	TRBJ2-3	TRBV24-1	CATSDVSGQGVTDTQYF	TGTGCCACCAGTGACGTCTCCGGACAGGGGGTCACAGATACGCAGTATTTT
NA	few	TRBJ2-7	TRBV25-1	CASSDKGQSSYEQYF	TGTGCCAGCAGTGACAAGGGACAAAGCTCCTACGAGCAGTACTTC
NA	NA	TRBJ2-1	TRBV6-6	CASSPMVEQFF	TGTGCCAGCAGCCCGATGGTGGAGCAGTTCTTC
TRBD2	NA	TRBJ2-5	TRBV7-9	CASTWGTTGGETQYF	TGTGCCAGCACGTGGGGGACTACGGGCGGGGAGACCCAGTACTTC
NA	NA	TRBJ1-5	TRBV21-1	CASSKPAQGCQPQHF	TGTGCCAGCAGCAAACCCGCCCAGGGATGCCAGCCCCAGCATTTT
TRBD1	NA	TRBJ2-7	TRBV29-1	CSVVPRGRYEQYF	TGCAGCGTTGTCCCCAGGGGGCGGTACGAGCAGTACTTC
NA	NA	TRBJ1-5	TRBV5-5	CASSFLANQPQHF	TGTGCCAGCAGCTTTCTGGCTAATCAGCCCCAGCATTTT
NA	NA	TRBJ2-2	TRBV5-1	CASSLGDYTGELFF	TGCGCCAGCAGCTTGGGAGACTACACCGGGGAGCTGTTTTTT
NA	NA	TRBJ1-6	TRBV15	CATSRAAGSPLHF	TGTGCCACCAGCAGAGCCGCTGGATCACCCCTCCACTTT
NA	NA	TRBJ2-7	TRBV18	CASSPPVLASRYEQYF	TGTGCCAGCTCACCACCGGTTTTAGCCAGCCGCTACGAGCAGTACTTC
TRBD1	NA	TRBJ2-3	TRBV29-1	CSVESEVGQILTDTQYF	TGCAGCGTTGAATCCGAGGTGGGACAGATTCTCACAGATACGCAGTATTTT
NA	NA	TRBJ1-5	TRBV19	CASSMTGGNQPQHF	TGTGCCAGTAGTATGACAGGTGGCAATCAGCCCCAGCATTTT
TRBD1	few	TRBJ1-4	TRBV5-1	CASSLAGQGNEKLFF	TGCGCCAGCAGCTTGGCGGGACAGGGGAACGAAAAACTGTTTTTT
TRBD2	NA	TRBJ2-3	TRBV2	CASTQAGGTDTQYF	TGTGCCAGCACGCAGGCGGGGGGCACAGATACGCAGTATTTT
TRBD1	NA	TRBJ2-3	TRBV9	CASSASTGASSTDTQYF	TGTGCCAGCAGCGCAAGTACAGGGGCGTCTAGCACAGATACGCAGTATTTT
NA	NA	TRBJ2-7	TRBV4-1	CASSQDREQSSYEQYF	TGCGCCAGCAGCCAAGATAGGGAACAGAGCTCCTACGAGCAGTACTTC
NA	NA	TRBJ1-2	TRBV2	CASQEGVYYGYTF	TGTGCCAGCCAGGAGGGGGTTTACTATGGCTACACCTTC
NA	NA	TRBJ2-5	TRBV5-1	CASSPDTTGAETQYF	TGCGCCAGCAGCCCGGACACTACGGGGGCAGAGACCCAGTACTTC
TRBD2	NA	TRBJ2-3	TRBV9	CASSPSGTTGDTQYF	TGTGCCAGCAGCCCTAGCGGGACGACGGGGGATACGCAGTATTTT
NA	NA	TRBJ2-7	TRBV5-3	CARSLITGGKTYEQYF	TGTGCCAGAAGCCTCATCACGGGGGGCAAAACCTACGAGCAGTACTTC
NA	NA	TRBJ2-3	TRBV11-3	CASSLSASTDTQYF	TGTGCCAGCAGCTTATCTGCCTCCACAGATACGCAGTATTTT
TRBD2	NA	TRBJ2-5	TRBV6-6	CASSETSGSFWETQYF	TGTGCCAGCAGCGAGACGAGCGGGAGTTTCTGGGAGACCCAGTACTTC